Listed here are 3 T cell receptor beta chains from one sample, sequenced in a study of CD8 T cell repertoires and HIV-1 epitope variants. This table comes from immunoSEQ multiplex PCR, and its TCRdb copy is limited to in-frame clones, with some not included. Of under 3,000 clones listed, approximately 61% are singletons. Their antigens are not known. Sequenced sample: cultured CD8+ T cells derived from PBMCs. The receptors come from a male donor with HIV.

The chain links TRBV7-2 to TRBJ2-4; D remains unclear. Germline CDR1 and CDR2: SGHTA and FQGNSA. Trimming stripped 1 base from V and 2 bases from J, with 15 bases between. There are 17 residues in the CDR3. The CDR3 is CASSLEGMPGTKNIQYF. DNA for the CDR3: TGTGCCAGCAGCTTAGAAGGCATGCCAGGTACCAAAAACATTCAGTACTTC.

The V and J genes are TRBV27 and TRBJ2-7; D may be TRBD1 (5 bases). The CDR3 has 14 residues. Germline V gene sequence: CDR1 MNHEY, CDR2 SMNVEV (reference sequence). V lost 2 bases, J lost 5 bases, and 13 bases lay in between. Here the CDR3 DNA reads TGTGCCAGCAGTTTAAGGGGTTTGCTGAACGAGCAGTACTTC. Protein sequence: CASSLRGLLNEQYF.

V gene TRBV28 combines with J gene TRBJ1-1, with D possibly matching TRBD1 (5 bases). From germline, CDR1 is MDHEN and CDR2 SYDVKM. V was cut by 6 bases and J by 1 base, with 12 bases left in between. The CDR3 length is 14 residues. CDR3 bases: TGTGCCAGCAGCGCACTACAGGAGAACACTGAAGCTTTCTTT. Residues: CASSALQENTEAFF.